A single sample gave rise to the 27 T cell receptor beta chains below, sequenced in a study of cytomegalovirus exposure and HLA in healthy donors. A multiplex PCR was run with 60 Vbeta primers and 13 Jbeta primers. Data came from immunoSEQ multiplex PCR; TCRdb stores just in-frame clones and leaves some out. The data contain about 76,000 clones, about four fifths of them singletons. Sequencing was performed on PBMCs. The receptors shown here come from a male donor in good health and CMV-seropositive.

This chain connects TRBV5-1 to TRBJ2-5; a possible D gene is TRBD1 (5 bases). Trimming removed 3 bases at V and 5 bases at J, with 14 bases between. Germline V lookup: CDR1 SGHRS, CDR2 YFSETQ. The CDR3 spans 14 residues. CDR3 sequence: CASSSSQGRETQYF. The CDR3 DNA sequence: TGCGCCAGCAGCTCATCGCAGGGAAGGGAGACCCAGTACTTC. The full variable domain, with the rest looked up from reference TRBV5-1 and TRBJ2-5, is KAGVTQTPRYLIKTRGQQVTLSCSPISGHRSVSWYQQTPGQGLQFLFEYFSETQRNKGNFPGRFSGRQFSNSRSEMNVSTLELGDSALYLCASSSSQGRETQYFGPGTRLLVL.

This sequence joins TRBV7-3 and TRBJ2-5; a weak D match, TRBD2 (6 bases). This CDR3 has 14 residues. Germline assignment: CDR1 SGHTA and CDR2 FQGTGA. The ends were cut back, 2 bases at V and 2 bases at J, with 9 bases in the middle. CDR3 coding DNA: TGTGCCAGCAGCTTATACCGGGGGCAAGAGACCCAGTACTTC. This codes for CASSLYRGQETQYF.

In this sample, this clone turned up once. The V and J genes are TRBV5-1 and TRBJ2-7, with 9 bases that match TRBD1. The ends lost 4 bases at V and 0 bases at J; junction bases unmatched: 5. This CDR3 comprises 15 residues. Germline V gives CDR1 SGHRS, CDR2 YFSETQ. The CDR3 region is CASSNDRGGSYEQYF. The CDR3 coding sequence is TGCGCCAGCAGCAACGACAGGGGGGGCTCCTACGAGCAGTACTTC.

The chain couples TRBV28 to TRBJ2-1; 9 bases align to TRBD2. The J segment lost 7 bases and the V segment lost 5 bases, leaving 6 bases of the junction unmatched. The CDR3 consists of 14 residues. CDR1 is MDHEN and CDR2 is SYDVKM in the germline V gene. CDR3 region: CASSAGGPPNEQFF. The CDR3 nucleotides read TGTGCCAGCAGTGCGGGGGGGCCTCCGAATGAGCAGTTCTTC.

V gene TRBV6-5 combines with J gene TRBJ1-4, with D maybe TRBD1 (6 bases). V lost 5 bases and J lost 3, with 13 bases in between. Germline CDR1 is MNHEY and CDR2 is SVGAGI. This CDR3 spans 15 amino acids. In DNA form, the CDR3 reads TGTGCCAGCAGTCAACAGGGTGCGGCTAATGAAAAACTGTTTTTT. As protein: CASSQQGAANEKLFF.

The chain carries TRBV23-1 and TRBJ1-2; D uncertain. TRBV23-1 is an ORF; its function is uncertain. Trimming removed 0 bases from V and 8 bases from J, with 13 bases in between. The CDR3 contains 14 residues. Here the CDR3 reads CASSQSSVSGGYTF. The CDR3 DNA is TGCGCCAGCAGTCAATCATCGGTCTCGGGAGGCTACACCTTC.

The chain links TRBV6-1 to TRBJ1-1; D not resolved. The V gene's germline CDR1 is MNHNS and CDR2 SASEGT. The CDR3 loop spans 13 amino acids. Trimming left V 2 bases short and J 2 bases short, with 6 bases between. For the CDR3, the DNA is TGTGCCAGCAGTGAACAGGAAAACACTGAAGCTTTCTTT. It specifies CASSEQENTEAFF.

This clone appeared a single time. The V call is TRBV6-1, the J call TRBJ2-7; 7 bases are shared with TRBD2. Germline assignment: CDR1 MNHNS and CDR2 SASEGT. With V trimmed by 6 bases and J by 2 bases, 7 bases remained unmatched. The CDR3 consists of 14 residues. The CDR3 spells CASRARGETYEQYF. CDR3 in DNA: TGTGCCAGCAGGGCCCGGGGGGAGACCTACGAGCAGTACTTC.

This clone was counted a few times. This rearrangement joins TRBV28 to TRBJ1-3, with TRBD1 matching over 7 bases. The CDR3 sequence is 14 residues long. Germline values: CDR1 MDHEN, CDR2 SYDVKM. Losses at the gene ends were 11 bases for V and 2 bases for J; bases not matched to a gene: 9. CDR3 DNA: TGTGCCGGAGGGAAACAGGGGACTGGAAACACCATATATTTT. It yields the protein CAGGKQGTGNTIYF.

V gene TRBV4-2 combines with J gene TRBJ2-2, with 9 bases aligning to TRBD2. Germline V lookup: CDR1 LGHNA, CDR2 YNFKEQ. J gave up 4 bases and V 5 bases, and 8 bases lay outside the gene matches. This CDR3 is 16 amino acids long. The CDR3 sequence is CASSKGGGGVTGELFF. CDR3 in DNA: TGTGCCAGCAGCAAGGGGGGCGGGGGGGTCACCGGGGAGCTGTTTTTT.

The CDR3 region is CASSLAGRETQYF. DNA for the CDR3: TGTGCCAGCAGTTTAGCAGGGCGAGAGACCCAGTACTTC. The rearrangement links TRBV27 to TRBJ2-5, with a tentative D call TRBD1 (5 bases). The CDR3 runs to 13 residues. CDR1 and CDR2 from the germline V gene are MNHEY and SMNVEV (reference sequence). V was trimmed by 2 bases and J by 4 bases, leaving 8 bases between them.

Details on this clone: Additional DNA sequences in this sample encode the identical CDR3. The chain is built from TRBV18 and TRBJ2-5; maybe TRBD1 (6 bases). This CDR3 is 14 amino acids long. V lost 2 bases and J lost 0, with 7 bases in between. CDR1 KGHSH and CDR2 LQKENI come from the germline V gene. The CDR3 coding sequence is TGTGCCAGCTCACCAAGGGGGAACCAAGAGACCCAGTACTTC. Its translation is CASSPRGNQETQYF.

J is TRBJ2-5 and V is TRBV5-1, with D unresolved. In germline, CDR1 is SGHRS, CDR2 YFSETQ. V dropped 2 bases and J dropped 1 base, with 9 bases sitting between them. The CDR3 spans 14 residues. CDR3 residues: CASSFSFSQETQYF. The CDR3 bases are TGCGCCAGCAGCTTTAGTTTTTCCCAAGAGACCCAGTACTTC.

The CDR3 reads CASSLGHEQGRLVGYTF. CDR3 in DNA: TGTGCCAGCAGCCTTGGGCACGAACAGGGGAGGCTTGTCGGCTACACCTTC. The chain uses TRBV5-4 and TRBJ1-2; 7 bases are a match to TRBD1. The CDR3 extends over 17 amino acids. Germline assignment: CDR1 SGHNT and CDR2 YYREEE (reference sequence). The V gene end was trimmed by 4 bases and the J gene end by 8 bases; junction bases not matched to a gene: 20.

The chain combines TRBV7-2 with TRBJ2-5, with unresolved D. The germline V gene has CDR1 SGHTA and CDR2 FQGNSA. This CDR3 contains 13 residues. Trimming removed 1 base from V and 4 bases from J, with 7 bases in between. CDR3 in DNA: TGTGCCAGCAGCTTAGGAGAACTAGAGACCCAGTACTTC. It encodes CASSLGELETQYF.

CDR3 protein: CASSARLAGAADTQYF. The CDR3 region has the DNA TGTGCCAGCAGCGCACGACTAGCGGGGGCCGCAGATACGCAGTATTTT. V and J are TRBV9 and TRBJ2-3, with 12 bases matching TRBD2. This CDR3 has 16 residues. The V gene's germline CDR1 is SGDLS and CDR2 YYNGEE. V dropped 3 bases and J dropped 4; count of bases not matched to a gene: 6.

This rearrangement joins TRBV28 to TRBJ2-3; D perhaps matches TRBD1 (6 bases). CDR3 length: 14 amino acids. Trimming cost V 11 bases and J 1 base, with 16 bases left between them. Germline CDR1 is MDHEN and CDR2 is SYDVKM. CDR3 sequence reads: CAVLDYRGTDTQYF. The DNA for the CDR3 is TGTGCCGTCCTCGACTACAGGGGCACAGATACGCAGTATTTT.

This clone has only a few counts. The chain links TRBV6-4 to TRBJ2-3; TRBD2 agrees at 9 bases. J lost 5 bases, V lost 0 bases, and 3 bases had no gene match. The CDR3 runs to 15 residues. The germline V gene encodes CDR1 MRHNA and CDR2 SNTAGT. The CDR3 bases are TGTGCCAGCAGTGACTCGTTTAGCGGGGGAGATACGCAGTATTTT. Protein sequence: CASSDSFSGGDTQYF.

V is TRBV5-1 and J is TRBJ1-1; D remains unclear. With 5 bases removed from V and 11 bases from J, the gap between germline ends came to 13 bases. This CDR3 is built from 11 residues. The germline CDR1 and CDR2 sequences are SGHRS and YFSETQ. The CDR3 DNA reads TGCGCCAGCAGTGGAGGGCCGGAGGCTTTCTTT. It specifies CASSGGPEAFF.

The CDR3: CASSPTGAGANVLTF. The CDR3 DNA is TGTGCCAGCAGCCCAACAGGGGCTGGGGCCAACGTCCTGACTTTC. This chain uses TRBV28 with TRBJ2-6; 7 bases line up with TRBD1. The CDR3 loop spans 15 amino acids. CDR1 is MDHEN and CDR2 is SYDVKM in the germline V gene. Trimming removed 6 bases from V and 2 bases from J; junction bases left unmatched: 4.

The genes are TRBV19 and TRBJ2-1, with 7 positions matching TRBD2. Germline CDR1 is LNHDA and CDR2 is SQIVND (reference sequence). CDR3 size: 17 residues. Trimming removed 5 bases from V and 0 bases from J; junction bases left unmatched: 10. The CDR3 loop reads CASSLFSGYSSYNEQFF. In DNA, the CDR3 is TGTGCCAGTAGTCTCTTTAGCGGGTATAGCTCCTACAATGAGCAGTTCTTC.

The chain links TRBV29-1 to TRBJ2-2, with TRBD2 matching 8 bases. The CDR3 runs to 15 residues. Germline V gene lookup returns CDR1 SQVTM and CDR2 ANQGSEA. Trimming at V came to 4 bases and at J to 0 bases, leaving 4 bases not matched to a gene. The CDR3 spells CSVGWRGANTGELFF. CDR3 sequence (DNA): TGCAGCGTTGGATGGCGGGGGGCGAACACCGGGGAGCTGTTTTTT.

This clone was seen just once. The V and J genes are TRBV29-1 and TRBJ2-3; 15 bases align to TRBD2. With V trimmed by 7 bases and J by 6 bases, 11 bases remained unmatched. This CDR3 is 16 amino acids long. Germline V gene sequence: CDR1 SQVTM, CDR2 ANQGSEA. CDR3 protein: CSALGVGTSGGDTQYF. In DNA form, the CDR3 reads TGCAGCGCCCTAGGAGTTGGGACTAGCGGGGGGGATACGCAGTATTTT.

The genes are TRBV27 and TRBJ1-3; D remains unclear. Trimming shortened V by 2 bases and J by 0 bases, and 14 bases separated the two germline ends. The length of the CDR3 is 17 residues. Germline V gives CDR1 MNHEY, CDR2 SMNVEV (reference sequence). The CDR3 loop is CASSLRASRGSGNTIYF. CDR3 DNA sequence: TGTGCCAGCAGTTTAAGGGCTTCCCGGGGCTCTGGAAACACCATATATTTT.

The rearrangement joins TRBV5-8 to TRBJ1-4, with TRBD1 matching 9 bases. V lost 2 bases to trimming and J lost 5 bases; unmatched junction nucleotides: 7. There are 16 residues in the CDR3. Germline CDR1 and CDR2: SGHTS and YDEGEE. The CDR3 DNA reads TGTGCCAGCAGCTTACGGACAGGGGCGCGAAATGAAAAACTGTTTTTT. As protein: CASSLRTGARNEKLFF.

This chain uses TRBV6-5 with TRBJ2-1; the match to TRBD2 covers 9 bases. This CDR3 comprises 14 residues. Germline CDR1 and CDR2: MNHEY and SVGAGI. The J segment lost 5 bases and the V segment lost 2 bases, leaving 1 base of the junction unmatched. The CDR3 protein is CASSYLAGNNEQFF. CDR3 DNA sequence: TGTGCCAGCAGTTACCTAGCGGGGAACAATGAGCAGTTCTTC.

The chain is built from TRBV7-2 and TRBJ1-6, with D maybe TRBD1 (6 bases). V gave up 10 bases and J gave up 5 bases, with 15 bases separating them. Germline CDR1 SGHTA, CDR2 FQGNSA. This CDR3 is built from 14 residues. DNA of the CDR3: TGTGCCACCCGGCCGGACAGCCATAATTCACCCCTCCACTTT. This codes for CATRPDSHNSPLHF. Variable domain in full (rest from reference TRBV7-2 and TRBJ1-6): GAGVSQSPSNKVTEKGKDVELRCDPISGHTALYWYRQSLGQGLEFLIYFQGNSAPDKSGLPSDRFSAERTGGSVSTLTIQRTQQEDSAVYLCATRPDSHNSPLHFGNGTRLTVT.